The 18 T cell receptor beta chains below all came from one sample that was sequenced in a study of cytomegalovirus exposure and HLA in healthy donors. The PCR contained 60 Vbeta and 13 Jbeta primers. Profiling relied on immunoSEQ multiplex PCR, and the TCRdb table lists in-frame clones only, not all of them. The data show about 100,000 clones, with more than 75% seen just once and 4% held by the top ten. Sample: PBMCs. The source of these receptors is a woman in her forties or fifties in good health and CMV-seropositive.

The gene calls are TRBV13 and TRBJ2-2; TRBD2 aligns across 11 bases. The CDR3 loop spans 16 amino acids. V shed 3 bases, J shed 6 bases, and the junction held 6 bases outside the gene matches. Germline CDR1 PRHDT, CDR2 FYEKMQ (reference sequence). The CDR3 nucleotides are TGTGCCAGCAGCTTCTTTAGCGGGAGGGAGGCCGGGGAGCTGTTTTTT. Its protein is CASSFFSGREAGELFF.

This clone was seen a few times. In the same sample, other DNA sequences code for this CDR3. This sequence joins TRBV9 and TRBJ2-7, with TRBD1 matching over 11 bases. This CDR3 region has 15 residues. Germline CDR1 reads SGDLS; CDR2 reads YYNGEE. Trimming took 3 bases from V and 4 from J; bases not matched to a gene: 6. The CDR3 loop is CASSGSGTGGYEQYF. CDR3 bases: TGTGCCAGCAGCGGCTCCGGGACAGGGGGGTACGAGCAGTACTTC.

The chain has TRBV6-1 and TRBJ1-5; D not certain. CDR1 is MNHNS, CDR2 SASEGT, per germline. V gave up 1 base and J gave up 2 bases, with 12 bases separating them. This CDR3 spans 16 amino acids. The CDR3 DNA sequence: TGTGCCAGCAGTGAAGTCGGCGCTCGGGGCAATCAGCCCCAGCATTTT. Protein sequence: CASSEVGARGNQPQHF.

The chain carries TRBV2 and TRBJ2-5; weak D call: TRBD2 (6 bases). Per germline, CDR1 SNHLY and CDR2 FYNNEI. V lost 4 bases and J 7 bases, leaving 7 bases between the germline ends. The CDR3 is 11 residues long. The CDR3 region is CASSAGGTQYF. The CDR3 DNA reads as TGTGCCAGCAGTGCCGGGGGGACCCAGTACTTC.

The chain combines TRBV5-5 with TRBJ2-7; the match to TRBD2 covers 8 bases. CDR3 size: 15 residues. The V and J ends lost 0 bases and 2 bases, in that order; junction bases with no gene match: 4. Germline V lookup: CDR1 SGHKS, CDR2 YYEKEE (reference sequence). Here the CDR3 DNA reads TGTGCCAGCAGCTTGGCCGGGACTAGAGCCTACGAGCAGTACTTC. Translated: CASSLAGTRAYEQYF.

The chain couples TRBV6-5 to TRBJ2-2, with 8 bases identical to TRBD2. This CDR3 spans 14 amino acids. The ends lost 6 bases at V and 2 bases at J; junction bases unmatched: 2. The germline V gene encodes CDR1 MNHEY and CDR2 SVGAGI. The CDR3 reads CASRSGGNTGELFF. The CDR3 DNA sequence: TGTGCCAGCAGGAGCGGGGGAAACACCGGGGAGCTGTTTTTT.

The chain links TRBV7-3 to TRBJ2-3, with TRBD2 matching over 9 bases. Germline CDR1 is SGHTA and CDR2 is FQGTGA. V was pared by 5 bases and J by 1 base, with 13 bases of the junction left unmatched. The CDR3 is 18 amino acids. CDR3 amino acids: CASSRYLTSGQRTDTQYF. The CDR3 nucleotides are TGTGCCAGCAGCCGATATCTAACTAGCGGGCAGCGCACAGATACGCAGTATTTT. The variable domain in full, with the rest retrieved from reference TRBV7-3 and TRBJ2-3, is GAGVSQTPSNKVTEKGKYVELRCDPISGHTALYWYRQSLGQGPEFLIYFQGTGAADDSGLPNDRFFAVRPEGSVSTLKIQRTERGDSAVYLCASSRYLTSGQRTDTQYFGPGTRLTVL.

This chain joins TRBV9 and TRBJ1-2, with 10 bases lining up with TRBD1. CDR1 and CDR2 (germline): SGDLS, YYNGEE. The CDR3 contains 14 residues. The V gene end was trimmed by 3 bases and the J gene end by 2 bases; junction bases not matched to a gene: 1. CDR3 in DNA: TGTGCCAGCAGCGCGGGACAGGGGAACTATGGCTACACCTTC. Translated: CASSAGQGNYGYTF.

The V and J genes are TRBV7-2 and TRBJ2-7; 9 nucleotides line up with TRBD1. Germline CDR1 and CDR2: SGHTA and FQGNSA. The length of the CDR3 is 16 residues. V gave up 0 bases and J gave up 0 bases; unmatched junction bases: 3. The CDR3 loop reads CASSLATGGSSYEQYF. The CDR3, as DNA: TGTGCCAGCAGCTTAGCGACAGGGGGAAGCTCCTACGAGCAGTACTTC.

The V gene is TRBV15, the J gene TRBJ1-1; D is unclear. Germline values: CDR1 LNHNV, CDR2 YYDKDF (reference sequence). The CDR3 extends over 13 amino acids. V lost 1 base and J lost 4, with 7 bases in between. DNA for the CDR3: TGTGCCACCAGCAGAGGCGGGAGCACTGAAGCTTTCTTT. Translated: CATSRGGSTEAFF.

The chain uses TRBV7-2 and TRBJ2-3, with D hard to call. This CDR3 spans 14 amino acids. The germline V and J ends were trimmed by 5 bases and 0 bases, with 9 bases remaining between them. Germline V gene data show CDR1 as SGHTA and CDR2 as FQGNSA. CDR3 nucleotide sequence: TGTGCCAGCAGCAGCGCGTTTAGCACAGATACGCAGTATTTT. This translates into CASSSAFSTDTQYF.

This clone was picked up a small number of times. V and J are TRBV29-1 and TRBJ2-7; D possibly corresponds to TRBD1 (5 bases). Germline V lookup: CDR1 SQVTM, CDR2 ANQGSEA. The CDR3 contains 13 residues. V was pared by 0 bases and J by 2 bases, with 8 bases between. CDR3 amino acids: CSVEETVTYEQYF. DNA for the CDR3: TGCAGCGTTGAAGAGACAGTCACCTACGAGCAGTACTTC.

The rearrangement links TRBV2 to TRBJ2-7, with D perhaps matching TRBD1 (6 bases). Trimming removed 3 bases from V and 2 bases from J, with 17 bases in between. This CDR3 region has 16 residues. Germline V gene data show CDR1 as SNHLY and CDR2 as FYNNEI. The CDR3 is CASSDPAMGQAYEQYF. The CDR3 nucleotides are TGTGCCAGCAGTGATCCAGCAATGGGACAAGCCTACGAGCAGTACTTC.

This clone was observed a handful of times. The genes are TRBV7-6 and TRBJ1-6, with TRBD1 identical over 8 bases. This CDR3 has 13 residues. With V trimmed by 5 bases and J by 10 bases, 4 bases remained unmatched. Germline CDR1 is SGHVS and CDR2 is FNYEAQ. CDR3 DNA sequence: TGTGCCAGCAGCCCCGGGACAGGATCACCCCTCCACTTT. Its protein product is CASSPGTGSPLHF.

This clone was detected once. The chain recombines TRBV7-8 with TRBJ2-3, with 12 bases lining up with TRBD2. The CDR3 loop spans 15 amino acids. Germline V gives CDR1 SGHVS, CDR2 FQNEAQ. Unmatched junction bases numbered 2, after V lost 3 bases and J lost 4 bases. CDR3 region: CASSFLAGGPDTQYF. CDR3 in DNA: TGTGCCAGCAGCTTTCTAGCGGGAGGGCCAGATACGCAGTATTTT.

The chain joins TRBV5-1 to TRBJ2-7; 7 bases are shared with TRBD1. The CDR3 loop spans 15 amino acids. V lost 4 bases to trimming and J lost 2 bases; unmatched junction nucleotides: 9. The germline V gene encodes CDR1 SGHRS and CDR2 YFSETQ. The CDR3 loop is CASSPGTAVTYEQYF. The CDR3 DNA sequence: TGCGCCAGCAGCCCTGGGACAGCCGTGACCTACGAGCAGTACTTC.

The DNA of the CDR3 is TGCAGCGTTCTCGCGGTAGCGGGGGGGTTTTACGAGCAGTACTTC. Protein sequence: CSVLAVAGGFYEQYF. The chain has TRBV29-1 and TRBJ2-5; 11 positions agree with TRBD2. The J call is uncertain, as TRBJ2-7 better fits the DNA end. The CDR3 runs to 15 residues. Germline V gene lookup returns CDR1 SQVTM and CDR2 ANQGSEA.

The chain couples TRBV2 to TRBJ2-2, with TRBD1 identical over 7 bases. Trimming cost V 5 bases and J 0 bases; bases outside gene matches: 3. Germline assignment: CDR1 SNHLY and CDR2 FYNNEI. CDR3 size: 15 residues. The CDR3 spells CASSRQGSNTGELFF. CDR3 nucleotides: TGTGCCAGCAGTCGACAGGGATCGAACACCGGGGAGCTGTTTTTT.